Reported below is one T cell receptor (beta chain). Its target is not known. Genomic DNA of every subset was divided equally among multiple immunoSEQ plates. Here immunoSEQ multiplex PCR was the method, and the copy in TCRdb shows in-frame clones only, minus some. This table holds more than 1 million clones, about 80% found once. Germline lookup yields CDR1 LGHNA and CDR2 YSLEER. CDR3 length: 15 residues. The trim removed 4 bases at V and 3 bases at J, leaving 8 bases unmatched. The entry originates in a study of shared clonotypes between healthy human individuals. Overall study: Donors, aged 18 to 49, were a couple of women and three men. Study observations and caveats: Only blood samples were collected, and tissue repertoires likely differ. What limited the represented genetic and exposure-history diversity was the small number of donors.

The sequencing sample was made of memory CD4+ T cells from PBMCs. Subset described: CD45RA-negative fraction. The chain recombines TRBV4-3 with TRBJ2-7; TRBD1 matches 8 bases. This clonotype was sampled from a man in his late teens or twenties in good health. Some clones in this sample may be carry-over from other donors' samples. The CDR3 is CASSRRQGILYEQYF. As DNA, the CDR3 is TGCGCCAGCAGCCGGAGACAGGGGATACTCTACGAGCAGTACTTC.